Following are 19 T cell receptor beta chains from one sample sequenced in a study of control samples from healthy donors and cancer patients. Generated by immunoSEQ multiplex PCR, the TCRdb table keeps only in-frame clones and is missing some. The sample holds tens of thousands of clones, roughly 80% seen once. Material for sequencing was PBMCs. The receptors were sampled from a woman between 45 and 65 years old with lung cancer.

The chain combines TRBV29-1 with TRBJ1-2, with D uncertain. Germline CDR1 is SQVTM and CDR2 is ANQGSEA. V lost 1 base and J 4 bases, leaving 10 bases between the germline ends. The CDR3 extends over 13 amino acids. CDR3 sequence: CSVEVSSSYGYTF. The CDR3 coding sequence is TGCAGCGTTGAAGTCAGCTCGTCCTATGGCTACACCTTC.

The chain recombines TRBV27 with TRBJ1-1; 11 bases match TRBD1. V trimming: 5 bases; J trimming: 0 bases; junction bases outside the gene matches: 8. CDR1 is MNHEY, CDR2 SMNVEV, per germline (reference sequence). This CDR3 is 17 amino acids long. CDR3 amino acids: CASSHRTGGIMNTEAFF. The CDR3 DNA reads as TGTGCCAGCAGTCATCGGACAGGGGGCATAATGAACACTGAAGCTTTCTTT.

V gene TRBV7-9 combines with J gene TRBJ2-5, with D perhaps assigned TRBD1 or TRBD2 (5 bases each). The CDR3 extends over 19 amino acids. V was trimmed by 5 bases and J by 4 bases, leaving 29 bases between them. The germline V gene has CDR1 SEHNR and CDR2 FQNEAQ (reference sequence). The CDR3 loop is CASSRARKIGTLTGETQYF. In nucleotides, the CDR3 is TGTGCCAGCAGCCGAGCCAGGAAGATCGGGACCCTTACGGGAGAGACCCAGTACTTC.

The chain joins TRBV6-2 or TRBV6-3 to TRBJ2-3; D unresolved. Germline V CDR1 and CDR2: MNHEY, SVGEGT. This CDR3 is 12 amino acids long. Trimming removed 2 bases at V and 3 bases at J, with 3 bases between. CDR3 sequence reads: CASSYPTDTQYF. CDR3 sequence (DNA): TGTGCCAGCAGTTACCCGACAGATACGCAGTATTTT.

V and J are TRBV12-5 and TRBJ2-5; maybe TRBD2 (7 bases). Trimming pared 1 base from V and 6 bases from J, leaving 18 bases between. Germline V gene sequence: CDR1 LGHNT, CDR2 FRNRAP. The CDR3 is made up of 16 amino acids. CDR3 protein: CASGLGGGGAAKTQYF. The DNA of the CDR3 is TGTGCTAGTGGTTTGGGCGGTGGGGGGGCCGCGAAGACCCAGTACTTC.

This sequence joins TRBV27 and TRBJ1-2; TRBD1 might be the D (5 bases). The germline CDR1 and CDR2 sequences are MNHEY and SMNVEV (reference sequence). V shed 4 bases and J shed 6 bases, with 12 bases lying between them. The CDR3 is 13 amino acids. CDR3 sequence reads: CASSSQGFDGYTF. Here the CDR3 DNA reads TGTGCCAGCAGTTCGCAGGGATTCGATGGCTACACCTTC.

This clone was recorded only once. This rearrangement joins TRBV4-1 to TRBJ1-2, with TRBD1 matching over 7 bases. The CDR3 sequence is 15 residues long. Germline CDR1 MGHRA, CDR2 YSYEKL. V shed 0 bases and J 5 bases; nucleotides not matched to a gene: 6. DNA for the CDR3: TGCGCCAGCAGCCAAGAGGCAGGGGGTTATTATGGCTACACCTTC. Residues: CASSQEAGGYYGYTF.

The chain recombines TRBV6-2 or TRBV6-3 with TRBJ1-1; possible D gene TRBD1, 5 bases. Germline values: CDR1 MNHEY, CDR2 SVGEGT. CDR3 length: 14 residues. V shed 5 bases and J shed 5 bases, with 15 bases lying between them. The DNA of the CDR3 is TGTGCCAGCAGTCGTCGGGGGGTAGATACTGAAGCTTTCTTT. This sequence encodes CASSRRGVDTEAFF.

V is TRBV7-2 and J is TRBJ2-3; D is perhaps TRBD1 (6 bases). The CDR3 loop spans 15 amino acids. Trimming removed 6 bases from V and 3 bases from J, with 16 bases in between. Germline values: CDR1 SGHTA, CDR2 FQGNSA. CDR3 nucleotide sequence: TGTGCCAGCAGACAGGGTCCAAGGGGGACAGATACGCAGTATTTT. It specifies CASRQGPRGTDTQYF.

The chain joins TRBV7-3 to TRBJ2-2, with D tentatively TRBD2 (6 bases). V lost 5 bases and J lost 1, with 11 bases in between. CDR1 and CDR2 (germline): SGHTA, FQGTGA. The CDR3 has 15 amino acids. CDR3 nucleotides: TGTGCCAGCAGCCGCCAGGGACTGAACACCGGGGAGCTGTTTTTT. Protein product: CASSRQGLNTGELFF.

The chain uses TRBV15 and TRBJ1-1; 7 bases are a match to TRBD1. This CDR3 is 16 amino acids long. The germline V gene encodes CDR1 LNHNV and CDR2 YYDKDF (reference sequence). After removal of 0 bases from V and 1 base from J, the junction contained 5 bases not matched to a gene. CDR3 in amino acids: CATSRDGRGPNTEAFF. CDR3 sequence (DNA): TGTGCCACCAGCAGAGATGGAAGGGGGCCGAACACTGAAGCTTTCTTT.

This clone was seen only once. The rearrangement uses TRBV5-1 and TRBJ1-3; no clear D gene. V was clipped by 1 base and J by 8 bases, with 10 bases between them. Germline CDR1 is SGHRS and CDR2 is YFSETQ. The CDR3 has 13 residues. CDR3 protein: CASSLSLEDTIYF. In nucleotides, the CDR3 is TGCGCCAGCAGCTTGTCCCTCGAAGACACCATATATTTT. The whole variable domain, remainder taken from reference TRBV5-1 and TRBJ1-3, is KAGVTQTPRYLIKTRGQQVTLSCSPISGHRSVSWYQQTPGQGLQFLFEYFSETQRNKGNFPGRFSGRQFSNSRSEMNVSTLELGDSALYLCASSLSLEDTIYFGEGSWLTVV.

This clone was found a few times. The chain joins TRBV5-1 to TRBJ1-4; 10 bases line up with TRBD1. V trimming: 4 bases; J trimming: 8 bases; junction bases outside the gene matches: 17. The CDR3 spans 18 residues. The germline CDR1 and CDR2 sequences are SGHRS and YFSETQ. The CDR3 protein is CASSSWGQGTIGYEKLFF. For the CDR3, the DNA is TGCGCCAGCAGCAGCTGGGGACAGGGGACCATCGGTTACGAAAAACTGTTTTTT. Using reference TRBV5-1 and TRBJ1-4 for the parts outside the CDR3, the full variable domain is KAGVTQTPRYLIKTRGQQVTLSCSPISGHRSVSWYQQTPGQGLQFLFEYFSETQRNKGNFPGRFSGRQFSNSRSEMNVSTLELGDSALYLCASSSWGQGTIGYEKLFFGSGTQLSVL.

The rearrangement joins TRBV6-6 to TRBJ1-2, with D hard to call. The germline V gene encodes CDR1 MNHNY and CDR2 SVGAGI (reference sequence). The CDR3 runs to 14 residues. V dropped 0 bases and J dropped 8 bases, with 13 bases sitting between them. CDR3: CASSYSSAMGGYTF. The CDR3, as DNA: TGTGCCAGCAGTTACTCCTCAGCTATGGGGGGCTACACCTTC.

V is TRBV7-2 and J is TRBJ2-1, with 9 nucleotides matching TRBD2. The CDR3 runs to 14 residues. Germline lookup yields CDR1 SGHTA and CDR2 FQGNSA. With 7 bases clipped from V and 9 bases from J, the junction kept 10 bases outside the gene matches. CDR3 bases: TGTGCCAGCAAACGCGGGGGGGCTTTGGGTGAGCAGTTCTTC. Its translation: CASKRGGALGEQFF.

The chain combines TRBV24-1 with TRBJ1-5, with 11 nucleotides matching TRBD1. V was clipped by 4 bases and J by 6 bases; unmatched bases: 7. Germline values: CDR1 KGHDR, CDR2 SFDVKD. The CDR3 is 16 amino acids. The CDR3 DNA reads TGTGCCACCAGTGAACGGACAGGGGGCGAGTTTCAGCCCCAGCATTTT. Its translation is CATSERTGGEFQPQHF.

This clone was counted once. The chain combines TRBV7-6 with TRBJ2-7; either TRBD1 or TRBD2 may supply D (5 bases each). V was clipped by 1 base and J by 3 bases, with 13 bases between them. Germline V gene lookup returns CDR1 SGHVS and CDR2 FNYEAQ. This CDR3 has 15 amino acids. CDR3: CASSLGGEDFYEQYF. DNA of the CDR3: TGTGCCAGCAGCTTAGGAGGGGAAGATTTCTACGAGCAGTACTTC.

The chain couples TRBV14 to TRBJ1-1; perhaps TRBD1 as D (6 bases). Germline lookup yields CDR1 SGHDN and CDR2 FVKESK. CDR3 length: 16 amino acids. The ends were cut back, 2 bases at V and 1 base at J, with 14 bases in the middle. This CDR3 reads CASSQRLGTKNTEAFF. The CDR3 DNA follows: TGTGCCAGCAGCCAAAGGCTGGGGACAAAGAACACTGAAGCTTTCTTT.

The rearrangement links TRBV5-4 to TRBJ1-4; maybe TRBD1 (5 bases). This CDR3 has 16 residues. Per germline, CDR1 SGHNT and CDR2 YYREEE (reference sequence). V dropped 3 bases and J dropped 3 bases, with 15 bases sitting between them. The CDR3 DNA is TGTGCCAGCAGCTGGGGCAGCGGGGCCTCTAATGAAAAACTGTTTTTT. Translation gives CASSWGSGASNEKLFF.